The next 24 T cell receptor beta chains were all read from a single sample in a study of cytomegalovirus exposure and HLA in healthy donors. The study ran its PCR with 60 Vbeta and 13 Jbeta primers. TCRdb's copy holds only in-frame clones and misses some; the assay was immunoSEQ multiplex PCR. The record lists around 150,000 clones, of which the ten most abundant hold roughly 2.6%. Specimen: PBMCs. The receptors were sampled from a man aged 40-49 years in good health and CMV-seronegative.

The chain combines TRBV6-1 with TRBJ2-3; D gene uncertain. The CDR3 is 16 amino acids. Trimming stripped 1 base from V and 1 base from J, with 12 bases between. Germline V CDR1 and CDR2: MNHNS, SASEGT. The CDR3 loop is CASSEGIASGTDTQYF. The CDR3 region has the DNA TGTGCCAGCAGTGAAGGGATAGCAAGCGGCACAGATACGCAGTATTTT.

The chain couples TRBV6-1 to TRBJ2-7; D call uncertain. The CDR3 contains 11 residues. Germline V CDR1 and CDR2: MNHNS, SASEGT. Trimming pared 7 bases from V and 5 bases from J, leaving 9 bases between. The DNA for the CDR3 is TGTGCCAGCACCAGACATAACGAGCAGTACTTC. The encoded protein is CASTRHNEQYF.

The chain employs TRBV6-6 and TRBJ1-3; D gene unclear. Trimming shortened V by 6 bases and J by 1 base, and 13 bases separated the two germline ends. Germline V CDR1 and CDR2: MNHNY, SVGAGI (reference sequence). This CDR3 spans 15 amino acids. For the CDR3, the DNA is TGTGCCAGCAGCCCCGAACTGAGATCTGGAAACACCATATATTTT. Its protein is CASSPELRSGNTIYF.

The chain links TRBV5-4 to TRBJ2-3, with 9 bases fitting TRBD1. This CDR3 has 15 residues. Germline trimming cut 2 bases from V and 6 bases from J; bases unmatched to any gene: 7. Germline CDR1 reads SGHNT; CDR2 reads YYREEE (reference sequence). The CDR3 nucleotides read TGTGCCAGCAGCTTCAAACAGGGGGCGCGTGATACGCAGTATTTT. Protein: CASSFKQGARDTQYF.

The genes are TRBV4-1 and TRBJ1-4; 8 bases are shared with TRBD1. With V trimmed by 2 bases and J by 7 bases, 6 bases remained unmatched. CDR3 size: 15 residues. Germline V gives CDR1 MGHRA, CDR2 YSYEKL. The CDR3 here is CASSQPGGISEKLFF. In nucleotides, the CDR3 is TGCGCCAGCAGCCAACCAGGGGGCATAAGTGAAAAACTGTTTTTT.

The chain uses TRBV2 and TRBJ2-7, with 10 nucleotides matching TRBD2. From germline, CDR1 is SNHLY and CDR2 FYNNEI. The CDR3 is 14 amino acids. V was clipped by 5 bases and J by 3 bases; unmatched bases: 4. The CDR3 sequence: CASSLAGAGYEQYF. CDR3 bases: TGTGCCAGCAGTCTAGCGGGGGCGGGCTACGAGCAGTACTTC. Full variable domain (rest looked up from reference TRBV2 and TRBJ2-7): EPEVTQTPSHQVTQMGQEVILRCVPISNHLYFYWYRQILGQKVEFLVSFYNNEISEKSEIFDDQFSVERPDGSNFTLKIRSTKLEDSAMYFCASSLAGAGYEQYFGPGTRLTVT.

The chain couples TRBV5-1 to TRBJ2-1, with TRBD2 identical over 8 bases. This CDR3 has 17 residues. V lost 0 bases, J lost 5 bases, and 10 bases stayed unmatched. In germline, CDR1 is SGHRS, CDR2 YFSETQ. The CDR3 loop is CASSLGLVAGGHNEQFF. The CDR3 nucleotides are TGCGCCAGCAGCTTGGGACTAGTGGCGGGGGGTCACAATGAGCAGTTCTTC.

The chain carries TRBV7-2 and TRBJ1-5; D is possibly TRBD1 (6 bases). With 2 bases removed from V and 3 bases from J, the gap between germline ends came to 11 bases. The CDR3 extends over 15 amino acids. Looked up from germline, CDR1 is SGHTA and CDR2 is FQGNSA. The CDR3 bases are TGTGCCAGCAGCTTACAAGGGGGAGCCAATCAGCCCCAGCATTTT. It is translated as CASSLQGGANQPQHF.

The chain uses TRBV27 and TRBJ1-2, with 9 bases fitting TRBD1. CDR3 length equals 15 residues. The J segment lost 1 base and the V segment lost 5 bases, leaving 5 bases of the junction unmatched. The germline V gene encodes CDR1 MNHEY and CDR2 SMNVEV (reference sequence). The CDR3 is CASSLGQGYNYGYTF. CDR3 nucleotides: TGTGCCAGCAGTCTGGGACAGGGCTATAACTATGGCTACACCTTC.

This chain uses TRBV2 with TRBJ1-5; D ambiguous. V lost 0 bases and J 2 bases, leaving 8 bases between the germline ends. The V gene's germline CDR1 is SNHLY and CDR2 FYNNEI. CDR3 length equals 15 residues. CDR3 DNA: TGTGCCAGCAGTGAAGCAGGGAGGGGCAATCAGCCCCAGCATTTT. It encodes CASSEAGRGNQPQHF.

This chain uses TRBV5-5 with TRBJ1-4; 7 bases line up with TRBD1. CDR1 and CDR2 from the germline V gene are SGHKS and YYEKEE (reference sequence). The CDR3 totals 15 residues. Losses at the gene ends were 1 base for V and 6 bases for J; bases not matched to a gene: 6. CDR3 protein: CASSLTGQKDEKLFF. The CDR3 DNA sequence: TGTGCCAGCAGCTTGACGGGACAGAAGGATGAAAAACTGTTTTTT.

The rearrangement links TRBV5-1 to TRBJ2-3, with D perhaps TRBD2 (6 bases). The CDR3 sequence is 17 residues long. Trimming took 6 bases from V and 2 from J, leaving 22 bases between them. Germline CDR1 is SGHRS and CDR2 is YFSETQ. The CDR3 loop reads CASKSHQGLPDTDTQYF. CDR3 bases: TGCGCCAGCAAGTCTCATCAGGGACTCCCTGACACAGATACGCAGTATTTT.

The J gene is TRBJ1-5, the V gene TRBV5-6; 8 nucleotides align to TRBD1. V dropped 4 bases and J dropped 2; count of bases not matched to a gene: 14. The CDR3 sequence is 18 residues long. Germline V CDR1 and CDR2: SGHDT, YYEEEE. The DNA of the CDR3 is TGTGCCAGCAGCATCCCGGGACAGGTTTGGGATGGCAATCAGCCCCAGCATTTT. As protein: CASSIPGQVWDGNQPQHF.

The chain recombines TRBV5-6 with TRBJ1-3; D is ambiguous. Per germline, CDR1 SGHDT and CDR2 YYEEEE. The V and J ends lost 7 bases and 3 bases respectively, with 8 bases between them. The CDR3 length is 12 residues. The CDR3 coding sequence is TGTGCCAGCGGCCGGGATGGAAACACCATATATTTT. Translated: CASGRDGNTIYF.

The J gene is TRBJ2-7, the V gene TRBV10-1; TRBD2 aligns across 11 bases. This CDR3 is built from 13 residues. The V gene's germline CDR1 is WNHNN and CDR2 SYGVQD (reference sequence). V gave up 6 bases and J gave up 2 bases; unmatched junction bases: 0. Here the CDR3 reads CASRLAGAYEQYF. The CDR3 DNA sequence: TGCGCCAGCAGACTAGCGGGGGCCTACGAGCAGTACTTC.

The CDR3 sequence: CASSVDRGYGYTF. The CDR3 DNA follows: TGCGCCAGCAGCGTGGACAGGGGGTATGGCTACACCTTC. This chain connects TRBV5-1 to TRBJ1-2; 10 nucleotides line up with TRBD1. The germline gives CDR1 SGHRS, CDR2 YFSETQ. There are 13 residues in the CDR3. V gave up 4 bases and J gave up 5 bases; unmatched junction bases: 2.

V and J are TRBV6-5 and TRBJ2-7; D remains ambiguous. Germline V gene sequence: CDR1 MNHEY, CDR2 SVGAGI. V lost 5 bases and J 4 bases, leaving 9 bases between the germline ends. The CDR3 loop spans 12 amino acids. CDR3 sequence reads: CASSRFGYEQYF. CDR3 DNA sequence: TGTGCCAGCAGTCGTTTCGGGTACGAGCAGTACTTC.

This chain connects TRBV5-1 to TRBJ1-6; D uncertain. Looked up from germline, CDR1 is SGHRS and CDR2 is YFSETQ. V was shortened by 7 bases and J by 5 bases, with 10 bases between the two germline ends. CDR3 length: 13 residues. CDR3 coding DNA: TGCGCCAGCGCAGAAATGGATAATTCACCCCTCCACTTT. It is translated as CASAEMDNSPLHF.

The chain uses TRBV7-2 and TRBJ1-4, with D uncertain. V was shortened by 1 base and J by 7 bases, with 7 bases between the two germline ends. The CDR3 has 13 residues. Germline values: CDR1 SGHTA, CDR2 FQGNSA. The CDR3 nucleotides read TGTGCCAGCAGCTTAGTCGGGAGTGAAAAACTGTTTTTT. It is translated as CASSLVGSEKLFF.

The CDR3 coding sequence is TGTGCCAGCAGCAGCTCCCCGGGGGACACCATATATTTT. The encoded protein is CASSSSPGDTIYF. The V and J genes are TRBV7-2 and TRBJ1-3; D possibly corresponds to TRBD1 (5 bases). The CDR3 sequence is 13 residues long. Germline V gene data show CDR1 as SGHTA and CDR2 as FQGNSA. Trimming left V 5 bases short and J 8 bases short, with 13 bases between. Complete variable domain (other parts from reference TRBV7-2 and TRBJ1-3): GAGVSQSPSNKVTEKGKDVELRCDPISGHTALYWYRQSLGQGLEFLIYFQGNSAPDKSGLPSDRFSAERTGGSVSTLTIQRTQQEDSAVYLCASSSSPGDTIYFGEGSWLTVV.

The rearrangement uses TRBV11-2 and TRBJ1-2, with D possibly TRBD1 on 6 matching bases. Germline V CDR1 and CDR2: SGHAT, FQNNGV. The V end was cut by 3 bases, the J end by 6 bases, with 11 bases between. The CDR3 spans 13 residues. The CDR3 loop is CASSLGAVNGYTF. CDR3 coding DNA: TGTGCCAGCAGCTTGGGGGCTGTTAATGGCTACACCTTC. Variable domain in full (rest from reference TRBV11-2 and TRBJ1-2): EAGVAQSPRYKIIEKRQSVAFWCNPISGHATLYWYQQILGQGPKLLIQFQNNGVVDDSQLPKDRFSAERLKGVDSTLKIQPAKLEDSAVYLCASSLGAVNGYTFGSGTRLTVV.

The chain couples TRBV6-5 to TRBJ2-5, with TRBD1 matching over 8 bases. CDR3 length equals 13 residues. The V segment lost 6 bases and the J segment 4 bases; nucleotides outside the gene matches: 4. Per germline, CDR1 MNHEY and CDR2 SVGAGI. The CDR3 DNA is TGTGCCAGCAGGGGCGGGACAGGAGAGACCCAGTACTTC. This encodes CASRGGTGETQYF.

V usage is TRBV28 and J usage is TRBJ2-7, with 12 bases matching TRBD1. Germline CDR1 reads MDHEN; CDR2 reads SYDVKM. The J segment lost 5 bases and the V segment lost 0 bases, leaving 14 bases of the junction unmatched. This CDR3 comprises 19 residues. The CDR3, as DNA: TGTGCCAGCAGTTTATGGGGACAGGGGGCACTCGGCCGGATGGACGAGCAGTACTTC. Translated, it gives CASSLWGQGALGRMDEQYF.

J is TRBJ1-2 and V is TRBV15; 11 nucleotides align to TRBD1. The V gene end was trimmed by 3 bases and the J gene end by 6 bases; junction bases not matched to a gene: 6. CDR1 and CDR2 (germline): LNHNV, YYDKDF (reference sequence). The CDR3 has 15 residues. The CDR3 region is CATSRDRGQYNGYTF. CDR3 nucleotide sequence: TGTGCCACCAGCAGGGACAGGGGGCAGTATAATGGCTACACCTTC.